This T cell receptor (beta chain) was identified during a study of response to subunit inactivated influenza vaccine. MiXCR was run by TCRdb on the RT-PCR reads, yielding one entry per CDR3 protein. The sample has 500,000 to 550,000 distinct CDR3 sequences, 7.2% seen once; the top ten hold under 15%. This clonotype was observed many times. What it binds is not known. Whole-study findings and limits: There was a suggestion from the authors that each seasonal influenza vaccination recruits few new T cells.

The sample in question was PBMCs from blood, obtained roughly 24 months after vaccination. This clonotype originated in a man aged 50-75 years who received an inactivated influenza vaccine.

CDR3 DNA sequence: TGTGCGAGCGGGAGGAATTCCTACAATGAGCAGTTCTTC. Encoded protein: CASGRNSYNEQFF. The gene calls are TRBV7-8 and TRBJ2-1; 9 bases match TRBD2. CDR1 SGHVS and CDR2 FQNEAQ come from the germline V gene. The CDR3 is made up of 13 amino acids.